This entry concerns a single TCR beta chain. This sample was included in a study of shared clonotypes between healthy human individuals. CD45RO+ cells plus CCR7-negative CD45RA+ TemRA cells formed CD8 memory. TCRdb's table, derived via immunoSEQ multiplex PCR, lists solely in-frame clones and lacks some. The sample lists roughly 700,000 clones; 90% were seen once. This TCR came from a man in his late teens or twenties in good health. Some clones in this sample may be carry-over from other donors' samples. Sequencing used memory CD8+ T cells from PBMCs. This sample's subset: CD45RO+ cells pooled with CCR7-negative TemRA cells.

The CDR3 here is CASSRPIRTPNTEAFF. CDR3 DNA sequence: TGTGCCAGTAGTAGGCCCATCCGGACACCAAACACTGAAGCTTTCTTT. V is TRBV19 and J is TRBJ1-1, with a tentative D call TRBD1 (5 bases). The ends were cut back, 4 bases at V and 2 bases at J, with 17 bases in the middle. Germline V CDR1 and CDR2: LNHDA, SQIVND (reference sequence). The CDR3 has 16 residues.